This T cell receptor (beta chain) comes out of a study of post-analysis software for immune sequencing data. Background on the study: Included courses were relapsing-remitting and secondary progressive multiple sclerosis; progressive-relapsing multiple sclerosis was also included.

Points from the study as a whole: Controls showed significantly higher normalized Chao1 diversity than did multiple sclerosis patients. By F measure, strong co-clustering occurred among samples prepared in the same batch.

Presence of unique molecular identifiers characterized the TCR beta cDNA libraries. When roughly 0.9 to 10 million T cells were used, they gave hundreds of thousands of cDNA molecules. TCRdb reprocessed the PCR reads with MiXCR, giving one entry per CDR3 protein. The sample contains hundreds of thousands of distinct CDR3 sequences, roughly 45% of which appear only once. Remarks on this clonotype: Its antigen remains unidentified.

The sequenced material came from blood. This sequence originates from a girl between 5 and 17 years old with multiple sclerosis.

The CDR3 spells CASSHQGPYEQYF. As DNA, the CDR3 is TGTGCCAGCAGCCACCAGGGCCCCTACGAGCAGTACTTC. The V gene is TRBV7-2, the J gene TRBJ2-7, with D maybe TRBD1 (5 bases). Trimming cost V 5 bases and J 2 bases, with 10 bases left between them. Germline V gene sequence: CDR1 SGHTA, CDR2 FQGNSA. The CDR3 contains 13 residues. Full variable domain (rest looked up from reference TRBV7-2 and TRBJ2-7): GAGVSQSPSNKVTEKGKDVELRCDPISGHTALYWYRQSLGQGLEFLIYFQGNSAPDKSGLPSDRFSAERTGGSVSTLTIQRTQQEDSAVYLCASSHQGPYEQYFGPGTRLTVT.